This T cell receptor (beta chain) was retrieved from a study of T cells expressing NK-cell markers. Across the whole study: Sorted CD3+CD56+NKG2C+, CD3+CD56+NKG2C- and CD3+CD56-NKG2C+ T-cell subsets were beta-chain profiled.

TCRdb reworked the 5' RACE reads into one entry per CDR3 protein, no DNA. The data include hundreds of thousands of distinct CDR3 sequences; the top ten clones carry 6% to 8%. CDR3 size: 15 residues. Germline V gives CDR1 LGHNA, CDR2 YSLEER. Study-wide points: Whether expanded NKG2C+ T cell clones recognized HCMV stayed uncertain.

Concerning this clonotype itself: Antigen unknown.

Sequenced material: blood T cells: a sorted CD56 or NKG2C T cell subset, CD4+ or CD8+ T cells, or bulk PBMC T cells (not recorded which). The receptor's source is a woman aged 18 to 75 in good health. The chain carries TRBV4-3 and TRBJ1-5; TCRdb gives TRBD1 as the D gene, but with no DNA this cannot be confirmed. The CDR3 sequence: CASSRSQGASQPQHF.